Presented here are 27 T cell receptor beta chains from one specimen sequenced in a study of breast tumors, draining lymph nodes, adjacent tissues. TCRdb re-called the multiplex PCR reads through MiXCR, storing one row per CDR3 protein. The table includes 150,000 to 200,000 distinct CDR3 sequences, 30% to 35% detected once. Breast cancer patients provided tissue from their axillary draining lymph nodes. The sample taken for sequencing was axillary lymph node tissue. All receptors derive from a female donor with breast cancer. Some clones in this sample may be carry-over from other donors' samples.

The chain uses TRBV12-3 or TRBV12-4 and TRBJ2-3; 10 bases align to TRBD2. The CDR3 extends over 14 amino acids. V lost 6 bases and J lost 7; bases outside the gene matches: 7. The CDR3 sequence: CASSGLAVPNTQYF. The DNA for the CDR3 is TGTGCCAGCAGCGGACTAGCGGTACCGAATACGCAGTATTTT.

The chain joins TRBV6-2 or TRBV6-3 to TRBJ1-5; the D is unclear. The CDR3 covers 16 residues. Per the germline V gene, CDR1 is MNHEY and CDR2 is SVGEGT. V was pared by 2 bases and J by 3 bases, with 14 bases between. CDR3 sequence: CASSYPGDPPNQPQHF. Here the CDR3 DNA reads TGTGCCAGCAGTTACCCCGGGGATCCCCCCAATCAGCCCCAGCATTTT.

This clonotype was counted many times. The genes are TRBV6-1 and TRBJ2-5; 8 bases map to TRBD1. Germline assignment: CDR1 MNHNS and CDR2 SASEGT. The CDR3 sequence is 12 residues long. V was clipped by 6 bases and J by 10 bases; unmatched bases: 7. The DNA for the CDR3 is TGTGCCAGCAGGATGCGACAGGGGATCCAGTACTTC. It encodes CASRMRQGIQYF.

The chain recombines TRBV20-1 with TRBJ2-3; D is perhaps TRBD1 (5 bases). The CDR3 has 13 residues. V lost 3 bases and J 11 bases, leaving 18 bases between the germline ends. Per germline, CDR1 DFQATT and CDR2 SNEGSKA (reference sequence). For the CDR3, the DNA is TGCAGTGCTAGTGGCCAGGGCAATAGGGGGCAGTATTTT. This gives the protein CSASGQGNRGQYF.

This clonotype came up many times. The V call is TRBV20-1, the J call TRBJ2-6; the D is unclear. Germline V lookup: CDR1 DFQATT, CDR2 SNEGSKA (reference sequence). Trimming stripped 3 bases from V and 0 bases from J, with 12 bases between. This CDR3 has 16 amino acids. The CDR3 DNA follows: TGCAGTGCTAGGGCCCAGTTCGGCTCTGGGGCCAACGTCCTGACTTTC. It encodes CSARAQFGSGANVLTF.

The rearrangement links TRBV29-1 to TRBJ2-7; 11 positions agree with TRBD2. Per the germline V gene, CDR1 is SQVTM and CDR2 is ANQGSEA. The CDR3 spans 15 residues. V lost 1 base, J lost 4 bases, and 6 bases stayed unmatched. The CDR3 protein is CSVEGVGLAGYEQYF. The CDR3 DNA follows: TGCAGCGTTGAAGGTGTTGGACTAGCGGGTTACGAGCAGTACTTC.

This clonotype has ten or more counts. The J gene is TRBJ2-5, the V gene TRBV15; perhaps TRBD1 as D (6 bases). This CDR3 contains 14 residues. Trimming stripped 4 bases from V and 0 bases from J, with 9 bases between. The V gene's germline CDR1 is LNHNV and CDR2 YYDKDF (reference sequence). The CDR3 spells CATSNRGYQETQYF. DNA of the CDR3: TGTGCCACCAGCAATAGGGGGTACCAAGAGACCCAGTACTTC.

This clonotype has only one observation. The CDR3 loop is CSARGRDRAAYEQYF. The CDR3 nucleotides read TGCAGTGCTAGGGGCCGGGACAGGGCCGCCTACGAGCAGTACTTC. The V call is TRBV20-1, the J call TRBJ2-7, with 9 bases lining up with TRBD1. CDR1 DFQATT and CDR2 SNEGSKA come from the germline V gene (reference sequence). V was clipped by 3 bases and J by 2 bases; unmatched bases: 8. The CDR3 totals 15 residues.

This clonotype was found many times. J is TRBJ2-2 and V is TRBV6-5, with D unclear. V was pared by 2 bases and J by 1 base, with 11 bases between. The CDR3 has 16 amino acids. CDR1 is MNHEY and CDR2 is SVGAGI in the germline V gene. The chain's CDR3 is CASSYDTPLNTGELFF. CDR3 sequence (DNA): TGTGCCAGCAGTTACGACACCCCGCTGAACACCGGGGAGCTGTTTTTT.

The rearrangement links TRBV19 to TRBJ2-5; a weak D match, TRBD2 (6 bases). Between the trimmed V and J ends, which lost 3 bases and 6 bases, there was a span of 32 bases. The CDR3 has 20 residues. Germline V gene sequence: CDR1 LNHDA, CDR2 SQIVND (reference sequence). Here the CDR3 DNA reads TGTGCCAGTAGTATTATGGACTATTCCGCGGCGGTAAGCAGGGATAAGACCCAGTACTTC. Amino acid sequence: CASSIMDYSAAVSRDKTQYF.

The V gene is TRBV7-3, the J gene TRBJ1-5; D unclear. CDR3 size: 14 residues. V gave up 4 bases and J gave up 0 bases, with 7 bases separating them. Looked up from germline, CDR1 is SGHTA and CDR2 is FQGTGA. This CDR3 reads CASSSSASNQPQHF. The CDR3 DNA sequence: TGTGCCAGCAGCTCATCGGCTAGCAATCAGCCCCAGCATTTT.

Regarding this clonotype: Just one base apart from a much larger clone, this may be a read error. J is TRBJ2-2 and V is TRBV5-5, with D perhaps TRBD1 (5 bases). In germline, CDR1 is SGHKS, CDR2 YYEKEE (reference sequence). This CDR3 spans 14 amino acids. The CDR3 spells CVSSFDSNTGELFF. As DNA, the CDR3 is TGTGTCAGCAGCTTTGACAGTAACACCGGGGAGCTGTTTTTT.

This chain joins TRBV2 and TRBJ1-1; TRBD1 agrees at 9 bases. The V gene end was trimmed by 4 bases and the J gene end by 0 bases; junction bases not matched to a gene: 9. CDR1 and CDR2 from the germline V gene are SNHLY and FYNNEI. The CDR3 contains 17 residues. The CDR3 reads CASSGFTGGHMNTEAFF. CDR3 bases: TGTGCCAGCAGTGGTTTTACAGGGGGCCATATGAACACTGAAGCTTTCTTT.

In this sample, this clonotype turned up many times. This rearrangement joins TRBV5-1 to TRBJ2-3; possible D gene TRBD1, 5 bases. Germline-derived CDR1 and CDR2 are SGHRS and YFSETQ. Trimming took 2 bases from V and 6 from J, leaving 13 bases between them. This CDR3 spans 14 amino acids. CDR3 bases: TGCGCCAGCAGCTTACAGGTCGCCGGGGATACGCAGTATTTT. It is translated as CASSLQVAGDTQYF.

A remark on this clonotype: The junction shows a germline mismatch at one end, possibly a read error. The chain employs TRBV12-3 or TRBV12-4 and TRBJ2-1; D is perhaps TRBD1 or TRBD2 (6 bases each). The CDR3 sequence is 15 residues long. The CDR3: CASSAIGGSCNEQFF. The CDR3 bases are TGTGCCAGCAGTGCTATAGGGGGGTCCTGCAATGAGCAGTTCTTC.

This clonotype showed up just once. This sequence joins TRBV11-2 and TRBJ2-7; 13 bases are a match to TRBD2. Per germline, CDR1 SGHAT and CDR2 FQNNGV. The CDR3 has 17 amino acids. The trim removed 1 base at V and 6 bases at J, leaving 9 bases unmatched. The CDR3 DNA follows: TGTGCCAGCAGCTTAGTGCCACTAGCGGGGGGGCCGGGCGAGCAGTACTTC. Amino acid sequence: CASSLVPLAGGPGEQYF.

At least ten counts were recorded for this clonotype. The chain employs TRBV12-3 or TRBV12-4 and TRBJ1-5; D unresolved. V lost 4 bases, J lost 4 bases, and 14 bases lay in between. This CDR3 has 15 residues. The CDR3: CASSSGSGLNQPQHF. Written as DNA, the CDR3 is TGTGCCAGCAGTTCGGGATCGGGGTTAAATCAGCCCCAGCATTTT.

Ten or more counts support this clonotype. The CDR3 loop reads CASSQTGGNTIYF. Here the CDR3 DNA reads TGTGCCAGCAGCCAAACAGGGGGAAACACCATATATTTT. This chain connects TRBV3-1 to TRBJ1-3, with D maybe TRBD1 (6 bases). The CDR3 covers 13 residues. Germline CDR1 is LGHDT and CDR2 is YNNKEL (reference sequence). Between the trimmed V and J ends, which lost 2 bases and 4 bases, there was a span of 6 bases.

This clonotype has a count of ten or more. This chain connects TRBV15 to TRBJ2-1, with D perhaps matching TRBD2 (6 bases). Trimming cost V 3 bases and J 10 bases, with 25 bases left between them. CDR3 size: 17 residues. Germline V CDR1 and CDR2: LNHNV, YYDKDF (reference sequence). Written as DNA, the CDR3 is TGTGCCACCAGCAGTCGCCAATTAGCGGAGGGGACTGGAGAGCAGTTCTTC. Translated: CATSSRQLAEGTGEQFF.

This clonotype was seen at least ten times. The chain carries TRBV20-1 and TRBJ2-7, with a possible D match to TRBD2 (6 bases). This CDR3 contains 15 residues. The V end was cut by 2 bases, the J end by 2 bases, with 16 bases between. CDR1 DFQATT and CDR2 SNEGSKA come from the germline V gene (reference sequence). CDR3: CSARPAGSVTYEQYF. The CDR3 DNA follows: TGCAGTGCTAGACCGGCCGGGAGTGTAACCTACGAGCAGTACTTC.

This clonotype has ten or more counts. This rearrangement joins TRBV7-6 to TRBJ2-1; D gene unclear. The V end lost 3 bases, the J end lost 0 bases, and 9 bases lay between the germline ends. Germline CDR1 SGHVS, CDR2 FNYEAQ. The CDR3 runs 15 residues. CDR3 bases: TGTGCCAGCAGCTTTTTTCGGAGCTCCTACAATGAGCAGTTCTTC. Protein: CASSFFRSSYNEQFF.

There are many counts of this clonotype. The chain employs TRBV7-9 and TRBJ1-5, with D possibly matching TRBD1 (6 bases). Germline V lookup: CDR1 SEHNR, CDR2 FQNEAQ (reference sequence). V was clipped by 6 bases and J by 0 bases, with 12 bases between them. This CDR3 region has 15 residues. Here the CDR3 reads CASSPGQHSNQPQHF. The CDR3 DNA follows: TGTGCCAGCAGTCCCGGACAGCATAGCAATCAGCCCCAGCATTTT.

This clonotype was seen repeatedly, ten times or more. V gene TRBV19 combines with J gene TRBJ2-2; 9 positions match TRBD1. The CDR3 has 16 amino acids. The germline CDR1 and CDR2 sequences are LNHDA and SQIVND (reference sequence). Trimming removed 5 bases from V and 3 bases from J; junction bases left unmatched: 7. CDR3 region: CASSPTGGWYTGELFF. The CDR3 coding sequence is TGTGCCAGTAGTCCCACAGGGGGCTGGTACACCGGGGAGCTGTTTTTT. Combining the CDR3 with reference TRBV19 and TRBJ2-2 gives the whole variable domain DGGITQSPKYLFRKEGQNVTLSCEQNLNHDAMYWYRQDPGQGLRLIYYSQIVNDFQKGDIAEGYSVSREKKESFPLTVTSAQKNPTAFYLCASSPTGGWYTGELFFGEGSRLTVL.

As to this clonotype: This may stem from a read error, because a much larger clone lies one nucleotide away. The V call is TRBV6-5, the J call TRBJ2-2; D is unresolved. The CDR3 sequence is 14 residues long. Germline V lookup: CDR1 MNHEY, CDR2 SVGAGI. V was clipped by 8 bases and J by 2 bases, with 12 bases between them. The CDR3 sequence: CASGPTFNTGELFF. The CDR3 nucleotides are TGTGCCAGCGGACCCACATTTAACACCGGGGAGCTGTTTTTT.

This clonotype was counted at least ten times. J is TRBJ2-7 and V is TRBV9, with D hard to call. The CDR3 extends over 16 amino acids. Per the germline V gene, CDR1 is SGDLS and CDR2 is YYNGEE. Trimming stripped 4 bases from V and 0 bases from J, with 17 bases between. The CDR3 spells CASSSSSGLHSYEQYF. The CDR3 region has the DNA TGTGCCAGCAGCTCTTCGTCAGGCCTTCACTCCTACGAGCAGTACTTC.

This clonotype was observed a few times. This could be a read error, since a much larger clone is one nucleotide away. J is TRBJ2-5 and V is TRBV5-1, with 7 bases identical to TRBD1. The CDR3 is 16 amino acids. Germline values: CDR1 SGHRS, CDR2 YFSETQ. Trimming cost V 7 bases and J 2 bases; bases outside gene matches: 14. This CDR3 is CASDTGQLRRQETQYF. CDR3 bases: TGCGCCAGCGATACGGGACAGCTCCGGAGGCAAGAGACCCAGTACTTC. The whole variable domain, remainder taken from reference TRBV5-1 and TRBJ2-5, is KAGVTQTPRYLIKTRGQQVTLSCSPISGHRSVSWYQQTPGQGLQFLFEYFSETQRNKGNFPGRFSGRQFSNSRSEMNVSTLELGDSALYLCASDTGQLRRQETQYFGPGTRLLVL.

This clonotype was found many times. The chain employs TRBV11-2 and TRBJ2-1; D remains unclear. V lost 0 bases and J 7 bases, leaving 7 bases between the germline ends. The CDR3 runs 13 residues. The germline V gene has CDR1 SGHAT and CDR2 FQNNGV. The CDR3 sequence: CASSLDRQNEQFF. CDR3 coding DNA: TGTGCCAGCAGCTTAGATCGGCAGAATGAGCAGTTCTTC.